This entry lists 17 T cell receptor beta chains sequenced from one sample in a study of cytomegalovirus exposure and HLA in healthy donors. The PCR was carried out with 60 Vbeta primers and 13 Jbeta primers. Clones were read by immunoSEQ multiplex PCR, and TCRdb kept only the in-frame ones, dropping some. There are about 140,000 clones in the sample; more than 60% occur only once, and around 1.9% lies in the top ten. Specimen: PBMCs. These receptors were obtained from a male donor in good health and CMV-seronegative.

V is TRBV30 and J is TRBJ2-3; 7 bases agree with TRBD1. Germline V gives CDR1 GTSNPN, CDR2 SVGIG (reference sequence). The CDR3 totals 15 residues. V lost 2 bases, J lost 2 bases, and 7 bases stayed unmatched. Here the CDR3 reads CAWSPRDRTTDTQYF. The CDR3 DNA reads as TGTGCCTGGAGTCCTCGGGACAGAACCACAGATACGCAGTATTTT.

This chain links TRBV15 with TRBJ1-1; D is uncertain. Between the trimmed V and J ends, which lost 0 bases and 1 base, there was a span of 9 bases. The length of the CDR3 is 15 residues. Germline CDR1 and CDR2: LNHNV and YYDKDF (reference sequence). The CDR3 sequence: CATSREYSGNTEAFF. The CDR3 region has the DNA TGTGCCACCAGCAGAGAGTACTCAGGGAACACTGAAGCTTTCTTT.

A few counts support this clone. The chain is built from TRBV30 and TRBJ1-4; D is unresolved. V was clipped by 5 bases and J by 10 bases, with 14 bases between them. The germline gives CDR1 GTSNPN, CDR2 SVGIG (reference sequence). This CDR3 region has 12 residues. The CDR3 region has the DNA TGTGCCTGGGAGCGAGAACAAGGAAAACTGTTTTTT. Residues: CAWEREQGKLFF.

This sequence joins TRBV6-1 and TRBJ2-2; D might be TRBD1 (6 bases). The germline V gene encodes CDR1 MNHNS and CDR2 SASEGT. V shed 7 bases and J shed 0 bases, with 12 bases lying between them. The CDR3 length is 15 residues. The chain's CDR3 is CASTQTGANTGELFF. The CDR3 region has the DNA TGTGCCAGCACCCAGACAGGTGCGAACACCGGGGAGCTGTTTTTT.

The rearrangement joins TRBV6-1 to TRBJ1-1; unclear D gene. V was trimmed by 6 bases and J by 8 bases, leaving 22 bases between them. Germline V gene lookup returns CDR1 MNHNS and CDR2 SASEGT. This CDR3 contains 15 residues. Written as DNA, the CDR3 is TGTGCCAGCAGCCGACCGACCGGACTGTCCGGGGAAGCTTTCTTT. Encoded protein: CASSRPTGLSGEAFF.

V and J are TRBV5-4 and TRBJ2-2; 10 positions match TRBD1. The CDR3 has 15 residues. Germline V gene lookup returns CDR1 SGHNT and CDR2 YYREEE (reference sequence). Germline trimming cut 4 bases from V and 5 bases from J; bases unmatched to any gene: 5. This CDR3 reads CASSRGTGETGELFF. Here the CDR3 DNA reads TGTGCCAGCAGCCGCGGGACAGGGGAGACCGGGGAGCTGTTTTTT. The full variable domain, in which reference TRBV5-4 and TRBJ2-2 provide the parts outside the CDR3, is ETGVTQSPTHLIKTRGQQVTLRCSSQSGHNTVSWYQQALGQGPQFIFQYYREEENGRGNFPPRFSGLQFPNYSSELNVNALELDDSALYLCASSRGTGETGELFFGEGSRLTVL.

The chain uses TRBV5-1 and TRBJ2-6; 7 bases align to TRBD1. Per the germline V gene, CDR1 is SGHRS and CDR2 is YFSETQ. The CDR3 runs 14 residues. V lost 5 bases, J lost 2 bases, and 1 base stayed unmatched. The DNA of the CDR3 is TGCGCCAGCAGACAGGGGCCTGGGGCCAACGTCCTGACTTTC. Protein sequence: CASRQGPGANVLTF.

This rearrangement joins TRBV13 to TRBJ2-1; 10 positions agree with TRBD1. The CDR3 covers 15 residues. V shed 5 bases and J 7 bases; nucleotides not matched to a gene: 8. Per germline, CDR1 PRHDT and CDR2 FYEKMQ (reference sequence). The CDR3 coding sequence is TGTGCCAGCAGCCCGGGACAGGGGTCCCAAAATGAGCAGTTCTTC. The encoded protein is CASSPGQGSQNEQFF.

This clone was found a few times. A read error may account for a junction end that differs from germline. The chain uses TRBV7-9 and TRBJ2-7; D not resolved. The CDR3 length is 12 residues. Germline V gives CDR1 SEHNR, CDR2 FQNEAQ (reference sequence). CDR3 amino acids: CSSSFPDGVRYF. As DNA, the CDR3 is TGTTCCAGCAGCTTTCCCGACGGAGTGAGGTACTTC.

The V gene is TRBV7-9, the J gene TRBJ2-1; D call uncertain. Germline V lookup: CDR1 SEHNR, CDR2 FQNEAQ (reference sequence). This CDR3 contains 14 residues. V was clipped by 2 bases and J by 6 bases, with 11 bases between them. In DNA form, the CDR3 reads TGTGCCAGCAGCTTAAGGCTAGACGGCAATGAGCAGTTCTTC. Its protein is CASSLRLDGNEQFF.

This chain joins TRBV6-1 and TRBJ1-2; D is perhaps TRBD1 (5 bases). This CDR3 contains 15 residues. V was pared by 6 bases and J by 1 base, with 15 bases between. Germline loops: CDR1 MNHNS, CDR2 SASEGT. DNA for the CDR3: TGTGCCAGCAGCAGGGCCATAGACGGTAACTATGGCTACACCTTC. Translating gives CASSRAIDGNYGYTF.

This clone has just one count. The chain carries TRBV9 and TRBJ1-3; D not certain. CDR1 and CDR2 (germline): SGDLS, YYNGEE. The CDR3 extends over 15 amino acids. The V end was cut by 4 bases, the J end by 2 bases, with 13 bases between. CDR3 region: CASSIGRVPGNTIYF. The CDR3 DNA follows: TGTGCCAGCAGCATCGGTCGGGTCCCTGGAAACACCATATATTTT.

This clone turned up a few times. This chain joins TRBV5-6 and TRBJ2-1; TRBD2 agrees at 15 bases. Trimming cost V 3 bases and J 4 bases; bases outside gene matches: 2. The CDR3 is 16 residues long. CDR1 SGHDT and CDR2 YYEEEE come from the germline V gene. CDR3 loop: CASSWTSGGGYNEQFF. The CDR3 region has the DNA TGTGCCAGCAGCTGGACTAGCGGGGGGGGATACAATGAGCAGTTCTTC.

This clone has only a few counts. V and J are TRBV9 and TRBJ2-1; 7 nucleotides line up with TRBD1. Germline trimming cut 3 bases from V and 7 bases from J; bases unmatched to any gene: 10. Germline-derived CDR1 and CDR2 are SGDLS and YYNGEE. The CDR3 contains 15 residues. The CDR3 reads CASSDRQGIDNEQFF. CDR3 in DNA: TGTGCCAGCAGCGACCGACAGGGTATTGATAATGAGCAGTTCTTC.

CDR3 residues: CASSLAGTGQETQYF. CDR3 sequence (DNA): TGTGCCAGCAGCTTGGCCGGGACAGGCCAAGAGACCCAGTACTTC. V usage is TRBV5-6 and J usage is TRBJ2-5, with 8 bases matching TRBD1. This CDR3 spans 15 amino acids. Germline assignment: CDR1 SGHDT and CDR2 YYEEEE. With 0 bases clipped from V and 1 base from J, the junction kept 2 bases outside the gene matches.

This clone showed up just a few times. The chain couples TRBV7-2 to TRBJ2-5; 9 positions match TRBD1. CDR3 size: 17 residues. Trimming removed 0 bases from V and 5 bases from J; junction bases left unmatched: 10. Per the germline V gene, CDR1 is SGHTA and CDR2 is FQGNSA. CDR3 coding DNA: TGTGCCAGCAGCTTAGCAATTCTTACAGGGGGCATTGAGACCCAGTACTTC. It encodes CASSLAILTGGIETQYF.

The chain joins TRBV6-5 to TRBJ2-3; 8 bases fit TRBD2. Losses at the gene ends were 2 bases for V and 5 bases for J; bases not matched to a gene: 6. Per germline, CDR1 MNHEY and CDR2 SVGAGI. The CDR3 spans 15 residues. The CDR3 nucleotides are TGTGCCAGCAGTTACAGGCCGGGGGGGAGAGATACGCAGTATTTT. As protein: CASSYRPGGRDTQYF.